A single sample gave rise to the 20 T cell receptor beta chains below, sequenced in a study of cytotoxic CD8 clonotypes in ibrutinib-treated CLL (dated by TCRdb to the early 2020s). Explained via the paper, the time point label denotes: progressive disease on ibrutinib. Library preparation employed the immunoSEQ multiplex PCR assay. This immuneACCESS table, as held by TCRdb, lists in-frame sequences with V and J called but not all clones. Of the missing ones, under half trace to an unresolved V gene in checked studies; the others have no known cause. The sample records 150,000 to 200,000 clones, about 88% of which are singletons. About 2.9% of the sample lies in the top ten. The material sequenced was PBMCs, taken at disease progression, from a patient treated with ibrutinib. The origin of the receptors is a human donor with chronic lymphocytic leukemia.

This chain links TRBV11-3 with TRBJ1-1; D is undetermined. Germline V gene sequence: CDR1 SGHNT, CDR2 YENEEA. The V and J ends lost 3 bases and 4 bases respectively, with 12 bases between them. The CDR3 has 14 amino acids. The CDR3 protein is CASSFAAGLTEAFF. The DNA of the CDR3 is TGTGCCAGCAGCTTTGCGGCCGGCCTCACTGAAGCTTTCTTT.

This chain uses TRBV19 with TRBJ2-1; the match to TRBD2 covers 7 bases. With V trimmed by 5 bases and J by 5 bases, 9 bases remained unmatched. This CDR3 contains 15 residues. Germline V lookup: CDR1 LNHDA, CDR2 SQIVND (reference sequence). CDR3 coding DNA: TGTGCCAGTAGTTCGGTGCGGGAGTTCAACAATGAGCAGTTCTTC. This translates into CASSSVREFNNEQFF.

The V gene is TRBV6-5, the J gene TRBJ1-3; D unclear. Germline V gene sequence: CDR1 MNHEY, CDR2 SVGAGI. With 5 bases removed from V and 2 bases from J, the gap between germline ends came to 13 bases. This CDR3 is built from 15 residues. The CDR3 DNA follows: TGTGCCAGCAGTCCTATCGGGCCCGCTGGAAACACCATATATTTT. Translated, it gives CASSPIGPAGNTIYF.

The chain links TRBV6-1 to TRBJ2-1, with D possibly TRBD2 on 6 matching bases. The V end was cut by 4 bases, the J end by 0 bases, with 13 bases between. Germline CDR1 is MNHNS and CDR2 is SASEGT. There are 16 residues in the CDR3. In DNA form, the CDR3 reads TGTGCCAGCAGTGGGGGACTCAGGAGCTCCTACAATGAGCAGTTCTTC. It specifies CASSGGLRSSYNEQFF.

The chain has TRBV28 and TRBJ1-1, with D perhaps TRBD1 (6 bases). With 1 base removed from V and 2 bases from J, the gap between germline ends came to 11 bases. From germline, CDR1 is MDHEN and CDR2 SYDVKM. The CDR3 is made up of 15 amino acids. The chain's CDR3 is CASSLSTGGNTEAFF. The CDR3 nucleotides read TGTGCCAGCAGTTTATCGACAGGAGGAAACACTGAAGCTTTCTTT.

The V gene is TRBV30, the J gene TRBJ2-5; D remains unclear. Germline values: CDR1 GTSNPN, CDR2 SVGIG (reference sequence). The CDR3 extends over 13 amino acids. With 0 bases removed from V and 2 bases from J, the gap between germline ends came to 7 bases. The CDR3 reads CAWSVALQETQYF. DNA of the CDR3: TGTGCCTGGAGTGTAGCCTTGCAAGAGACCCAGTACTTC.

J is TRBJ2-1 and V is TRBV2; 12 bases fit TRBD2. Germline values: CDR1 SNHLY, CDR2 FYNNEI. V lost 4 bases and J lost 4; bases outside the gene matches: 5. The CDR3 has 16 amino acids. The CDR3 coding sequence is TGTGCCAGCAGTGGGACTAGCGGGAACCTTTACAATGAGCAGTTCTTC. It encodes CASSGTSGNLYNEQFF.

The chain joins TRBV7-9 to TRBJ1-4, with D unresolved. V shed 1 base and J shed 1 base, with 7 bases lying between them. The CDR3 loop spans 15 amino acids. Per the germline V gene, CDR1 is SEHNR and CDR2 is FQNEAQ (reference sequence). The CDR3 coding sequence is TGTGCCAGCAGCTTAGACCGGAGAACTAATGAAAAACTGTTTTTT. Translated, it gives CASSLDRRTNEKLFF.

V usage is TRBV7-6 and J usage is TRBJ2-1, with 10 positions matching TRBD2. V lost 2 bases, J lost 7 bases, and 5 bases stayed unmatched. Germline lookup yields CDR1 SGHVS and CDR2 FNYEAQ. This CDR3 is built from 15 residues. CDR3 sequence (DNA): TGTGCCAGCAGCTTATCAGCGGGAGGGAGTAATGAGCAGTTCTTC. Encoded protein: CASSLSAGGSNEQFF. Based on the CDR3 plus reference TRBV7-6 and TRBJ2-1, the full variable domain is GAGVSQSPRYKVTKRGQDVALRCDPISGHVSLYWYRQALGQGPEFLTYFNYEAQQDKSGLPNDRFSAERPEGSISTLTIQRTEQRDSAMYRCASSLSAGGSNEQFFGPGTRLTVL.

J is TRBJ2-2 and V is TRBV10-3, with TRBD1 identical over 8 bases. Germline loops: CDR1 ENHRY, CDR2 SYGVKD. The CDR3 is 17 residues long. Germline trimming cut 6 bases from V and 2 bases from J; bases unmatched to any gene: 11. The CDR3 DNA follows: TGTGCCATCAGGGAGGACAGGGACATTTTTAACACCGGGGAGCTGTTTTTT. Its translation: CAIREDRDIFNTGELFF.

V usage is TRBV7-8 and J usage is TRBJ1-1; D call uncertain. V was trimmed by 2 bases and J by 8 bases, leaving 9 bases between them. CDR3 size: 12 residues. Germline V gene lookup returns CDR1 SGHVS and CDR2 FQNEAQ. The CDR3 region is CASSLNAGEAFF. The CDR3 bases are TGTGCCAGCAGCTTAAACGCAGGAGAAGCTTTCTTT.

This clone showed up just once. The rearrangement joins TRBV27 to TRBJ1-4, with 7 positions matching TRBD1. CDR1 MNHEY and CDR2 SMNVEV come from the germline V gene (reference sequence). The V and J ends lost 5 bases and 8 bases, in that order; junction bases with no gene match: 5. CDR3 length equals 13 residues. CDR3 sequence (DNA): TGTGCCAGCAGTCGACAGGGACAAGAAAAACTGTTTTTT. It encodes CASSRQGQEKLFF.

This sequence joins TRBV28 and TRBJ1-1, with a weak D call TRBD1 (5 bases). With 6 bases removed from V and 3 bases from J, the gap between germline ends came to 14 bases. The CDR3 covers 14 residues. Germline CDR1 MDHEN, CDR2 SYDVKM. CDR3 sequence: CASSRGVVHTEAFF. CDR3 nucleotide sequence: TGTGCCAGCAGCCGAGGGGTTGTTCACACTGAAGCTTTCTTT.

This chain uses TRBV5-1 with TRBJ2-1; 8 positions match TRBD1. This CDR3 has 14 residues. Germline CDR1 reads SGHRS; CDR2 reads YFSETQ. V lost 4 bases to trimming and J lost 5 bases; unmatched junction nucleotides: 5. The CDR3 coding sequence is TGCGCCAGCAGCGACTGGACAGGGCACAATGAGCAGTTCTTC. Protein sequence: CASSDWTGHNEQFF.

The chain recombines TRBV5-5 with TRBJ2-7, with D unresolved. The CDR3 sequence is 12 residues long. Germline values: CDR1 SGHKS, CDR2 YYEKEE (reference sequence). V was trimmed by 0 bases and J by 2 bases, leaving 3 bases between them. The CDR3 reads CASSLVPYEQYF. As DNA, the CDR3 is TGTGCCAGCAGCTTGGTCCCCTACGAGCAGTACTTC.

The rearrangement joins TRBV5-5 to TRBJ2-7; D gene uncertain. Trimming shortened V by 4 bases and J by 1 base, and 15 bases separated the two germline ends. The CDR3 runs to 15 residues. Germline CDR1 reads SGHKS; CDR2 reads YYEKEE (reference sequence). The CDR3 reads CASSRGPGSSYEQYF. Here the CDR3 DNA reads TGTGCCAGCAGCCGTGGGCCTGGTTCATCCTACGAGCAGTACTTC.

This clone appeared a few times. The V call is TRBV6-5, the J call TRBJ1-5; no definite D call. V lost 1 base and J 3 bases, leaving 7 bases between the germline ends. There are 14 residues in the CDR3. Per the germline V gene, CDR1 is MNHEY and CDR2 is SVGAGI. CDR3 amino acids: CASSYLGINQPQHF. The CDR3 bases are TGTGCCAGCAGTTACTTGGGAATCAATCAGCCCCAGCATTTT.

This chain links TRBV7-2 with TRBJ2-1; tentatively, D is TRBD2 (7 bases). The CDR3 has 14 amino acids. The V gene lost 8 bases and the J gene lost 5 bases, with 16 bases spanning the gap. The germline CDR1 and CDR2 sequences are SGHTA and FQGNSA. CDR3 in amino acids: CASGQRAGDNEQFF. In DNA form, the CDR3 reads TGTGCCAGCGGACAGCGGGCGGGAGACAATGAGCAGTTCTTC.

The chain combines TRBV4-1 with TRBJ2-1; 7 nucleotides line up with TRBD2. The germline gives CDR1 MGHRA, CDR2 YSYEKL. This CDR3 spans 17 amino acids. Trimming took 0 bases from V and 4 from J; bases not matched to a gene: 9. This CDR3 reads CASSQDWVGRMYNEQFF. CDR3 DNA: TGCGCCAGCAGCCAAGATTGGGTCGGGAGGATGTACAATGAGCAGTTCTTC.

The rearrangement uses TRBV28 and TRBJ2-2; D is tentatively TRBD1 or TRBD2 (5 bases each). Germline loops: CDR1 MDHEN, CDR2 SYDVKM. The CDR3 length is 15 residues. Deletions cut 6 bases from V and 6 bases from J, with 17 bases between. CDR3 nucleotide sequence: TGTGCCAGCAGAAAGGGACGGGCATTAGCCGGGGAGCTGTTTTTT. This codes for CASRKGRALAGELFF.